Presented here are 8 T cell receptor beta chains from one specimen sequenced in a study of cytomegalovirus exposure and HLA in healthy donors. A multiplex PCR was run with 60 Vbeta primers and 13 Jbeta primers. Method: immunoSEQ multiplex PCR; TCRdb's copy keeps in-frame clones and lacks some. This table has around 160,000 clones, 77% appearing once. Sequenced sample: PBMCs. These receptors all stem from a woman aged 35 to 49 in good health and CMV-seropositive.

The chain carries TRBV10-2 and TRBJ2-1, with 11 bases identical to TRBD2. The CDR3 contains 16 residues. V lost 3 bases to trimming and J lost 7 bases; unmatched junction nucleotides: 8. Germline CDR1 WSHSY, CDR2 SAAADI. The CDR3 sequence is CASSEEYGTSGNEQFF. The CDR3 coding sequence is TGCGCCAGCAGTGAAGAGTACGGGACTAGCGGTAATGAGCAGTTCTTC.

The chain carries TRBV7-2 and TRBJ2-5; no firm D call. The CDR3 totals 14 residues. The V end was cut by 0 bases, the J end by 5 bases, with 10 bases between. The germline gives CDR1 SGHTA, CDR2 FQGNSA. CDR3 DNA: TGTGCCAGCAGCTTAGCGCGAGGTAGCGAGACCCAGTACTTC. Amino acids: CASSLARGSETQYF.

The V call is TRBV5-1, the J call TRBJ1-3; TRBD1 matches 10 bases. With V trimmed by 4 bases and J by 8 bases, 9 bases remained unmatched. Germline V gene data show CDR1 as SGHRS and CDR2 as YFSETQ. The CDR3 totals 15 residues. The CDR3 nucleotides read TGCGCCAGCAGCGGTTCGACAGGGGGCGCGCACACCATATATTTT. Translating it yields CASSGSTGGAHTIYF.

The rearrangement links TRBV25-1 to TRBJ2-1, with D perhaps TRBD2 (6 bases). The CDR3 has 16 amino acids. V was cut by 3 bases and J by 0 bases, with 12 bases left in between. CDR1 and CDR2 from the germline V gene are MGHDK and SYGVNS. Here the CDR3 reads CASSEGGTNSYNEQFF. In DNA, the CDR3 is TGTGCCAGCAGTGAGGGCGGGACCAACTCCTACAATGAGCAGTTCTTC.

J is TRBJ1-3 and V is TRBV7-8; possible D gene TRBD1, 5 bases. The V and J ends lost 1 base and 0 bases respectively, with 10 bases between them. This CDR3 has 16 amino acids. In germline, CDR1 is SGHVS, CDR2 FQNEAQ. The CDR3 region has the DNA TGTGCCAGCAGCTTAGGATCAGGGCCCTCTGGAAACACCATATATTTT. Translation gives CASSLGSGPSGNTIYF.

DNA of the CDR3: TGTGCCAGCAGCCAACTCCGGGGGGGCGGGACAGATACGCAGTATTTT. Amino acid sequence: CASSQLRGGGTDTQYF. The genes are TRBV6-6 and TRBJ2-3; 8 bases are shared with TRBD2. This CDR3 is built from 16 residues. Germline loops: CDR1 MNHNY, CDR2 SVGAGI (reference sequence). J lost 3 bases, V lost 6 bases, and 11 bases had no gene match.

The gene calls are TRBV7-2 and TRBJ2-5; D not resolved. Trimming stripped 2 bases from V and 4 bases from J, with 8 bases between. The CDR3 is 13 amino acids. Germline CDR1 SGHTA, CDR2 FQGNSA. CDR3 residues: CASSLSILETQYF. The CDR3 DNA reads as TGTGCCAGCAGCTTATCCATACTAGAGACCCAGTACTTC.

This clone was seen a single time. V usage is TRBV29-1 and J usage is TRBJ1-1, with 10 bases aligning to TRBD1. V lost 7 bases, J lost 1 base, and 9 bases stayed unmatched. Germline-derived CDR1 and CDR2 are SQVTM and ANQGSEA. The CDR3 is 15 residues long. The CDR3 DNA reads TGCAGCGCTCGGACAGGGGGTAGGTGGAACACTGAAGCTTTCTTT. Its translation is CSARTGGRWNTEAFF.